A single sample gave rise to the 17 T cell receptor beta chains below, sequenced in a study of early T cells in non-severe SARS-CoV-2 infection. MiXCR, applied by TCRdb to the 5' RACE reads, yields one record per CDR3 protein. The repertoire consists of roughly 64,000 distinct CDR3 sequences, with about 11% occurring once and the leading ten covering just under 3%. The sequencing used whole blood, collected at baseline. Every receptor here comes from an adult who was a healthcare worker with PCR-confirmed SARS-CoV-2 infection or an uninfected control (not recorded which).

This clonotype appeared many times. This chain uses TRBV19 with TRBJ1-2, with D hard to call. The V and J ends lost 6 bases and 0 bases respectively, with 14 bases between them. The length of the CDR3 is 15 residues. CDR1 and CDR2 from the germline V gene are LNHDA and SQIVND (reference sequence). As DNA, the CDR3 is TGTGCCAGTAGACTGGGTCCAGGAACTAACTATGGCTACACCTTC. Its protein product is CASRLGPGTNYGYTF.

This chain joins TRBV11-3 and TRBJ2-3; 10 bases are a match to TRBD1. Trimming removed 6 bases from V and 2 bases from J; junction bases left unmatched: 5. Germline V gives CDR1 SGHNT, CDR2 YENEEA. This CDR3 has 15 residues. The CDR3 region is CASSSGTGVTDTQYF. The CDR3 DNA sequence: TGTGCCAGCAGTTCCGGGACAGGGGTCACAGATACGCAGTATTTT.

V and J are TRBV5-5 and TRBJ2-7, with D perhaps matching TRBD2 (6 bases). Germline lookup yields CDR1 SGHKS and CDR2 YYEKEE (reference sequence). With 3 bases removed from V and 2 bases from J, the gap between germline ends came to 12 bases. CDR3 length: 14 residues. The CDR3 loop is CASSSRLDPYEQYF. CDR3 nucleotide sequence: TGTGCCAGCAGCTCAAGACTAGACCCCTACGAGCAGTACTTC.

This clonotype has just a few counts. CDR3 nucleotide sequence: TGTGCCAGCAGTTTCAGGGGTATGAGCACAGATACGCAGTATTTT. It yields the protein CASSFRGMSTDTQYF. The chain links TRBV28 to TRBJ2-3; tentatively, D is TRBD1 (6 bases). Germline V gene data show CDR1 as MDHEN and CDR2 as SYDVKM. V lost 3 bases to trimming and J lost 0 bases, with 10 bases between them. CDR3 length: 15 amino acids.

This clonotype was recorded a few times. The V call is TRBV7-2, the J call TRBJ1-2; D gene unclear. Per germline, CDR1 SGHTA and CDR2 FQGNSA. The V gene lost 4 bases and the J gene lost 0 bases, with 15 bases spanning the gap. The CDR3 contains 16 residues. The CDR3 protein is CASSSYWGITNYGYTF. The DNA of the CDR3 is TGTGCCAGCAGCTCCTACTGGGGAATCACTAACTATGGCTACACCTTC.

This chain uses TRBV7-9 with TRBJ1-6; possible D gene TRBD1, 6 bases. The V and J ends lost 5 bases and 5 bases respectively, with 10 bases between them. Germline lookup yields CDR1 SEHNR and CDR2 FQNEAQ (reference sequence). This CDR3 comprises 14 residues. The CDR3 is CASSGTSNNSPLHF. DNA of the CDR3: TGTGCCAGCAGCGGGACAAGCAATAATTCACCCCTCCACTTT.

This clonotype was seen a few times. The chain couples TRBV12-3 or TRBV12-4 to TRBJ2-5; tentative D call: TRBD1 (5 bases). V was shortened by 6 bases and J by 5 bases, with 16 bases between the two germline ends. There are 14 residues in the CDR3. CDR3 bases: TGTGCCAGCAGCCCGACCCAAGGGGTGGAGACCCAGTACTTC. Translation: CASSPTQGVETQYF.

The genes are TRBV6-6 and TRBJ1-3, with unresolved D. This CDR3 has 16 residues. Germline CDR1 is MNHNY and CDR2 is SVGAGI (reference sequence). V was trimmed by 8 bases and J by 4 bases, leaving 21 bases between them. CDR3 amino acids: CASVNERLLEGNTIYF. CDR3 DNA: TGTGCCAGCGTAAACGAACGCCTCTTGGAGGGAAACACCATATATTTT.

A few counts support this clonotype. This chain connects TRBV7-9 to TRBJ2-3; no definite D call. The CDR3 runs to 16 residues. CDR1 SEHNR and CDR2 FQNEAQ come from the germline V gene (reference sequence). V lost 5 bases and J lost 3, with 18 bases in between. DNA of the CDR3: TGTGCCAGCAGCCGTGGGTTACAGACCATGACAGATACGCAGTATTTT. Protein sequence: CASSRGLQTMTDTQYF.

This clonotype occurred many times. V gene TRBV12-3 or TRBV12-4 combines with J gene TRBJ1-5; TRBD1 matches at 9 bases. The CDR3 totals 13 residues. V lost 6 bases and J lost 4; bases outside the gene matches: 1. The chain's CDR3 is CASRGQGNQPQHF. CDR3 DNA: TGTGCCAGCAGGGGACAGGGTAATCAGCCCCAGCATTTT.

A few counts support this clonotype. This rearrangement joins TRBV15 to TRBJ2-7, with D possibly TRBD1 on 6 matching bases. Per germline, CDR1 LNHNV and CDR2 YYDKDF (reference sequence). This CDR3 spans 12 amino acids. Trimming stripped 6 bases from V and 2 bases from J, with 8 bases between. The CDR3 sequence: CATSGQTYEQYF. DNA for the CDR3: TGTGCCACCAGTGGACAGACCTACGAGCAGTACTTC.

This clonotype came up a few times. The CDR3 nucleotides read TGTGCCAGCAGACCAAGCGGGGGGGCCGCAGATACGCAGTATTTT. This sequence encodes CASRPSGGAADTQYF. The rearrangement joins TRBV11-2 to TRBJ2-3; 10 bases agree with TRBD2. Germline values: CDR1 SGHAT, CDR2 FQNNGV. The CDR3 has 15 amino acids. V dropped 6 bases and J dropped 4; count of bases not matched to a gene: 7.

This clonotype was recorded many times. The genes are TRBV7-9 and TRBJ1-2; D perhaps matches TRBD1 (6 bases). The CDR3 consists of 14 residues. Germline loops: CDR1 SEHNR, CDR2 FQNEAQ (reference sequence). Trimming took off 4 bases at V and 4 bases at J, with 13 bases between the two ends. The CDR3 spells CASSSPGTLYGYTF. CDR3 coding DNA: TGTGCCAGCAGCTCCCCCGGGACACTCTATGGCTACACCTTC.

A few counts support this clonotype. The chain couples TRBV6-1 to TRBJ1-1, with a possible D match to TRBD1 (5 bases). Germline-derived CDR1 and CDR2 are MNHNS and SASEGT. V lost 8 bases to trimming and J lost 1 base, with 8 bases between them. The CDR3 loop spans 12 amino acids. The CDR3 spells CASSGRNTEAFF. In DNA form, the CDR3 reads TGTGCCAGCTCGGGACGGAACACTGAAGCTTTCTTT.

This chain joins TRBV29-1 and TRBJ2-6, with a weak D call TRBD1 (5 bases). V dropped 4 bases and J dropped 1 base, with 11 bases sitting between them. CDR1 and CDR2 (germline): SQVTM, ANQGSEA. The CDR3 runs to 15 residues. CDR3 nucleotides: TGCAGCGTTGTCCCCCAGGGTTCTGGGGCCAACGTCCTGACTTTC. This translates into CSVVPQGSGANVLTF.

This clonotype has just a few counts. V usage is TRBV29-1 and J usage is TRBJ1-1; D is ambiguous. CDR1 is SQVTM and CDR2 is ANQGSEA in the germline V gene. The CDR3 totals 15 residues. V was shortened by 6 bases and J by 4 bases, with 21 bases between the two germline ends. The CDR3 sequence: CSVFNPLDSSTEAFF. The CDR3 nucleotides read TGCAGCGTCTTTAACCCTCTCGATAGTAGCACTGAAGCTTTCTTT. Full variable domain (outside the CDR3, taken from reference TRBV29-1 and TRBJ1-1): SAVISQKPSRDICQRGTSLTIQCQVDSQVTMMFWYRQQPGQSLTLIATANQGSEATYESGFVIDKFPISRPNLTFSTLTVSNMSPEDSSIYLCSVFNPLDSSTEAFFGQGTRLTVV.

The CDR3 spells CASSLEAPGVRGTQYF. In nucleotides, the CDR3 is TGTGCCAGCAGCTTAGAGGCCCCAGGGGTACGGGGTACGCAGTATTTT. The chain joins TRBV7-6 to TRBJ2-3; D is perhaps TRBD1 (6 bases). CDR3 length: 16 residues. Germline V gene data show CDR1 as SGHVS and CDR2 as FNYEAQ. The V end was cut by 1 base, the J end by 8 bases, with 19 bases between.